One T cell receptor beta chain is described in this entry. The antigen it binds to is not known. Base qualities were left out, and no much larger clone turns up one base away. This record comes from a study of cytomegalovirus exposure and HLA in healthy donors (dated by TCRdb to 2017 to 2019). Notes on the research overall: An earlier analysis of approximately 640 of the donors reported approximately 270 Gb of sequence data and more than 90 million unique TCR beta sequences from 150 million to 200 million T cells. An early release covering approximately 600 HLA-typed donors comprised approximately 300 gigabases of sequencing data and tens of millions of unique TCR sequences. Of the roughly 400 genotyped donors, around 81% fell in the genetic ancestry cluster associated with self-reported Caucasian donors. The study was designed to test whether signatures of past pathogen exposure could be identified by cataloging public T cell receptors. The T cell repertoires of roughly 660 subjects were profiled by immunosequencing and related to cytomegalovirus serostatus. Besides the first cohort of roughly 700 subjects, a separate validation cohort made up of 90 to 150 different subjects was used. High-throughput TCR immunosequencing, statistical association of individual TCRs with disease status, and machine learning were combined to predict cytomegalovirus infection status. In a later analysis, previously published TCR beta repertoires from 550 to 700 donors were re-analyzed and high-resolution HLA genotyping was added so that TCR occurrence patterns could be studied. In the later analysis, no new phenotypic data were used to find candidate immune exposures; instead, reliance was placed on TCR beta sequences and their occurrence across donors. To decide whether each TCR beta V gene segment behaved as functional or pseudogenic, an earlier analysis of some 570 of the donors relied on high-throughput TCR beta sequencing. Donor age, sex, ethnicity and CMV serostatus were compiled alongside the repertoire data. A later genetic analysis took genome-wide SNP genotypes for about 65% of the roughly 670 donors and used that subset as a discovery cohort. All discovery cohort repertoires had been generated on a single sequencing platform. Class I and class II HLA loci were covered by the typing at four-digit resolution. The number of typed donors differed by locus: roughly 629-630 for A, B, C, DRB1 and DQB1; approximately 540 for DQA1; 606 for DPA1; and about 450 for DPB1. Several DR-DQ haplotypes were handled as single units for association and clustering because linkage in the cohort was strong. Across 398 genotyped donors of the cohort, an average of about 200,000 unique TCR beta nucleotide sequences per donor were sequenced, and 15% to 20% of those sequences were non-productive.

Results and caveats for the whole study, not just this receptor: Linkage disequilibrium might explain the correlated functional status among segregating V segments, but an unknown experimental factor could not be ruled out. In an earlier analysis of fewer than 700 of the donors, most TCR beta V segments appeared in productive rearrangements about 87% or about 30% of the time, broadly matching IMGT annotations. Because HLA typing was missing for some donors at each locus, association tests included only the typed subset. The earlier analysis of approximately 560 of the donors excluded approximately 15 rarely observed V segments, including chromosome 9 orphons, because counts were too low. This cohort had only TCR beta chains sequenced, and the lack of alpha or paired-chain data limited which features could be detected. In a later analysis, HLA-associated TCR beta chains showed more clonal expansion and lower generation probabilities than non-associated chains that were equally common. Most TCR sequences were seen in very few donors, while some public TCRs were found in many individuals. Roughly uniform sequencing depth across donors was assumed in presence/absence analyses, although this assumption may not hold. The 87-base-pair reads could not distinguish some IMGT-functional V segments, including TRBV6-2 and TRBV6-3, so those segments were excluded. In vitro tests confirmed that three of the cytomegalovirus-associated TCR beta chains recognize cytomegalovirus antigens. In a later analysis, several top co-occurrence clusters were reported to appear linked to parvovirus B19, influenza, CMV and Epstein-Barr virus. A further reported finding was that TCR beta sequences accurately predicted the HLA-A and HLA-B alleles for most subjects in the first cohort. According to a later genetic analysis, donors in an Asian-associated ancestry cluster had fewer N-insertions in productive TCRs than the approximately 610-donor mean. Strong co-occurrence of HLA alleles, especially DR and DQ, made assigning TCR associations to individual alleles difficult. In a later analysis, most CMV-associated TCR beta chains were found to appear HLA-restricted, with HLA associations seemingly driven largely by CMV exposure. In the study, roughly 160 TCR beta chains were listed as associated with cytomegalovirus. In a later analysis, TCR association rates were found to vary across HLA loci, with the most associated TCRs seen for DRB1 alleles and the fewest for HLA-C alleles. In a later genetic analysis, a missense DCLRE1C variant was associated with V-gene and J-gene trimming of TCR beta chains, and the association was replicated in an independent cohort. The classifier was reported to diagnose cytomegalovirus status with high specificity and sensitivity in both the original cohort and the validation cohort. A cluster of highly shared sequence variants was judged likely to be a technical artifact of the sequencing pipeline. Immune exposure information for the cohort was limited to CMV serostatus. According to the authors, the approach could potentially be generalized to other disease states and immunological phenotypes. At a false discovery rate of 0.05, a later analysis linked around 15,000 TCR beta sequences to specific HLA alleles.

Library preparation used the immunoSEQ multiplex PCR assay. The multiplex PCR relied on a mix of 60 forward primers for TCR Vbeta segments and 13 reverse primers for TCR Jbeta segments. The CDR3 region of rearranged TCR beta genes was amplified from genomic DNA with a multiplex PCR assay. Amplified TCR beta libraries were sequenced as 87-base-pair reads on the Illumina HiSeq System. The original pipeline was this. A later analysis tallied approximately 87 million unique TCR beta chains across the 610 or so repertoires, and around 10 million of those chains were shared by two or more donors. To remove PCR and sequencing errors, raw reads were error-corrected and collapsed into unique sequences using a nearest-neighbor algorithm that merged closely related sequences. V, D and J gene segments were assigned by aligning CDR3 sequences to IMGT reference sequences. For a sequence to be retained, a match of at least six nucleotides to both a V gene segment and a J gene segment was required. A rearrangement was called productive if the CDR3 had no stop codons and remained in frame with V and J, and every other rearrangement was called non-productive. Following IMGT convention, CDR3 was defined as the stretch from the second conserved V-encoded cysteine up to the conserved J-encoded phenylalanine. In an earlier analysis of roughly 610 of the donors, sequences lacking an unambiguous match to a single V gene segment were excluded. An earlier analysis of several hundred of the donors called V segments functional above 56.7% productive rearrangements and segregating when the between-donor standard deviation exceeded 5%. A statistical classification framework was developed to diagnose cytomegalovirus status using the catalog of TCR beta chain sequences. V and J gene assignment, in a later analysis, came from comparing TCR nucleotide sequences with IMGT/GENE-DB human TR gene sequences. A later analysis assigned CDR3 sequences and most-parsimonious VDJ recombination scenarios with the TCRdist pipeline. In a later analysis, every TCR beta chain was defined by the combination of its CDR3 amino acid sequence and its V-gene family, and reads without a unique V-gene family were dropped. To address suspected cross-contamination and a sequencing artifact, a later analysis removed a few hundred highly shared, low-generation-probability nucleotide sequences. In a later analysis, a clonal expansion index for each public chain was calculated from normalized within-repertoire ranks of inferred template counts. A later analysis computed generation probabilities with a VDJ recombination model fitted to out-of-frame rearrangements, and checked the results against IGoR. Hypergeometric tests were used in a later analysis to score TCR-TCR, TCR-HLA and TCR-CMV co-occurrence, with a repertoire-size bias correction applied to the TCR pairs. False discovery rates were estimated in a later analysis by permuting HLA or CMV assignments 20 times. In a later analysis, co-occurring TCRs were grouped using DBSCAN, and TCRdist sequence similarity was added for clustering within HLA-allele-positive subsets. Repertoires with fewer than 30,000 or more than 120,000 public chains, plus five repertoires with anomalous nucleotide sharing, were excluded from co-occurrence clustering. TCRdb holds this immuneACCESS table with in-frame rearrangements only. Some clones are missing; in checked studies, unresolved V genes explain under half, and the rest has no known cause. V, J and clone size derive from that table, while D and trimming were established from the DNA sequence. For this sample there are some 100,000 clones; more than 70% appear just once. Of the sample, less than 5% is held by the ten largest clones.

The cohort was made up of around 720 healthy bone marrow donors. Cohort members were all nominally healthy when sampled, although unrecorded immune exposures were likely present. The donor tested CMV seronegative and was one of the 352 seronegative cohort members. A peripheral blood sample was provided by each donor, and peripheral blood mononuclear cells were used for TCR beta sequencing. Genomic DNA extraction from the blood cell samples was performed with the Qiagen DNeasy Blood Extraction Kit. From cysteine to phenylalanine, the CDR3 is 17 amino acids long. This entry keeps only the CDR3 DNA: 51 bases, framed from base 1.

The sample taken for sequencing was PBMCs. The sequence was collected from a young man in good health and CMV-seronegative. The rearrangement joined TRBV12-2 to TRBJ2-4; the table's D call of TRBD1 was not tested on the DNA. TRBV12-2 is described as a pseudogene. The CDR3 loop reads CASRPTGTRLTKNIQYF. The DNA is as follows: TGTGCAAGTCGCCCAACTGGGACACGCCTGACCAAAAACATTCAGTACTTC.